The rows below give T cell receptor beta chains drawn from one sample of a study of T cells after yellow fever vaccination. TCRdb re-derived calls from the 5' RACE reads in MiXCR, one entry per CDR3 protein. The data hold hundreds of thousands of distinct CDR3 sequences, with 12% observed a single time. The material sequenced was PBMCs, taken on the day of the yellow fever booster vaccination. These receptor sequences come from a man aged 30 to 39 who received the YFV17D yellow fever vaccine. Both conserved end residues are part of each CDR3.

CASSFWTGVTNTGELFF | TRBV7-9
CSARPTSGGTYEQYF | TRBV20-1
CSVQGNSNQPQHF | TRBV29-1
CASGTSTSGSNEQFF | TRBV5-1
CASILGAGTQYEQYF | TRBV6-1
CASSFDSSSYEQYF | TRBV12-3/TRBV12-4
CASSLWLSKTQYF | TRBV5-6
CASSAEGMSEKLFF | TRBV7-9
CSASKQGNMETQYF | TRBV20-1
CAWSIGFNQPQHF | TRBV30
CASSLIGKAGDTQYF | TRBV7-3
CASSLVLTGRGNQPQHF | TRBV7-8
CASSPQGSSYNEQFF | TRBV18
CASSLRAGQGQETQYF | TRBV7-6
CASGLVLKTQYF | TRBV12-5
CASSLRGRARGITEQYF | TRBV12-3/TRBV12-4
CASSPGVARSYEQYF | TRBV12-3/TRBV12-4
CASSQGRGRRNF | TRBV3-1
CASSPRLTGIGETQYF | TRBV23-1
CASSLSTGVVETQYF | TRBV11-2
CSVISDRAATYEQYF | TRBV29-1
CASSPRLAGGRNEQFF | TRBV9
CASSPNGAEQFF | TRBV12-3/TRBV12-4
CSVESDRSGGYTF | TRBV29-1